This T cell receptor (beta chain) stems from a study of T-cell reconstitution after alpha-beta-depleted transplantation in children. Study outcomes and limitations: Several hundred expanded graft clones reportedly gave rise to the alpha-beta T cells present about two months after transplant. At the one-year point after transplant, T-cell counts and TCRbeta diversity were found to come mostly from T cells that had been newly produced. Day-60 TCRbeta diversity that was high in some patients was derived from surviving recipient T cells and thymic progenitors.

The CDR3 has 15 residues. Trimming pared 4 bases from V and 5 bases from J, leaving 19 bases between. Germline CDR1 SGHRS, CDR2 YFSETQ. Using unique molecular identifiers, the investigators prepared the TCRbeta library. TCRdb reprocessed the PCR reads with MiXCR, giving one entry per CDR3 protein. The table has more than 200,000 distinct CDR3 sequences, around a sixth seen once. This clonotype was recorded a few times. The antigen remains unidentified. Sequencing used PBMCs, mostly from graft donor cells, obtained 360 days after TCRalphabeta/CD19-depleted stem cell transplant. The rearrangement joins TRBV5-1 to TRBJ2-7; a weak D match, TRBD1 (6 bases). This clonotype was sampled from a male patient aged 2 to 9 who had a stem cell transplant for acute lymphoblastic leukemia, so the T cells may come from the graft donor. CDR3 sequence (DNA): TGCGCCAGCAGCCCTCCGGACAGATCGAGGGACGAGCAGTACTTC. Protein product: CASSPPDRSRDEQYF. The full variable domain, in which reference TRBV5-1 and TRBJ2-7 provide the parts outside the CDR3, is KAGVTQTPRYLIKTRGQQVTLSCSPISGHRSVSWYQQTPGQGLQFLFEYFSETQRNKGNFPGRFSGRQFSNSRSEMNVSTLELGDSALYLCASSPPDRSRDEQYFGPGTRLTVT.